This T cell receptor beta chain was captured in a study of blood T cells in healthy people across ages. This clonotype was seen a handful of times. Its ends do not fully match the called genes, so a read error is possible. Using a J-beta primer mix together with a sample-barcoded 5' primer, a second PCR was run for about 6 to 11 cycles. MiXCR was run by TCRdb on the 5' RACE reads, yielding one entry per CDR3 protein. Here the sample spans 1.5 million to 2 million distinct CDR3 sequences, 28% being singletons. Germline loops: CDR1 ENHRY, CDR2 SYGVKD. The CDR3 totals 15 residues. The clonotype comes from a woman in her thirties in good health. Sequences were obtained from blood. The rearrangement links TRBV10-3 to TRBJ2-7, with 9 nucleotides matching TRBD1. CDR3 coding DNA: TGTGTCATCAGGCCGGGACAGGGCTTCTTCTACGAGCAGTACTTC. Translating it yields CVIRPGQGFFYEQYF.